The clone carrying this T cell receptor (beta chain) appeared a few times. Its target is not known. A sample-barcoded 5' primer and a J-beta primer mix were used in a second PCR of roughly 7 to 11 cycles. One entry per CDR3 protein, called by TCRdb with MiXCR from the 5' RACE reads. The sample has over a million distinct CDR3 sequences, around 55% seen once. The CDR3 runs to 12 residues. Germline values: CDR1 DFQATT, CDR2 SNEGSKA (reference sequence). Trimming cost V 7 bases and J 4 bases; bases outside gene matches: 4. This entry comes from a study of blood T cells in healthy people across ages. Study results and limitations: Estimates of total diversity, which came from one million sequenced T cells, were considered to be underestimates.

The V and J genes are TRBV20-1 and TRBJ2-5; TRBD2 agrees at 9 bases. This sequence was found in a man younger than 35 in good health. Sequencing was carried out using blood. CDR3 nucleotide sequence: TGCAGTGGGGCGGGGGGGGTAGAGACCCAGTACTTC. Protein sequence: CSGAGGVETQYF.